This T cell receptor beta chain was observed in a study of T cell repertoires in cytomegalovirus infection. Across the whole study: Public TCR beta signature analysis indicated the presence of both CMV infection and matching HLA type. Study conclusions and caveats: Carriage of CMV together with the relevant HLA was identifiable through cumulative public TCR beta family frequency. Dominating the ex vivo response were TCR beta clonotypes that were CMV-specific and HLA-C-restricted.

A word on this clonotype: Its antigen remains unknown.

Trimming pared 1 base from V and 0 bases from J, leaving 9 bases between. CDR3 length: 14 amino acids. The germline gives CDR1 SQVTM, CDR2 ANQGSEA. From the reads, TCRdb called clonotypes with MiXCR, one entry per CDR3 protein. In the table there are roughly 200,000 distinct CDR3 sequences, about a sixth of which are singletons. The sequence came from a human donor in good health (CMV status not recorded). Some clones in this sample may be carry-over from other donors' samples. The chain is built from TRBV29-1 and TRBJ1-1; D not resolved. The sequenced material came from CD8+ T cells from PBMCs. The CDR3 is CSVEVLNMNTEAFF. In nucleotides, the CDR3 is TGCAGCGTTGAAGTCCTGAACATGAACACTGAAGCTTTCTTT.